Sequencing of this TCR beta chain was carried out in a study of shared clonotypes between healthy human individuals. Germline lookup yields CDR1 SEHNR and CDR2 FQNEAQ (reference sequence). The CDR3 is 16 amino acids. Trimming stripped 4 bases from V and 3 bases from J, with 19 bases between. CD8 cells regarded as naive lacked CD45RO, were positively chosen for CCR7, and omitted terminally differentiated effector memory CD45RA+ cells. Original data processing: Sequence data from immunoSEQ were junction-only and lacked quality scores; consequently, filtering differed. TCRdb's table, derived via immunoSEQ multiplex PCR, lists solely in-frame clones and lacks some. The V and J calls and the clone size are those of that table, but D and trimming were determined from the DNA. This table has 750,000 to 1,000,000 clones, 90% to 95% appearing once.

J is TRBJ2-7 and V is TRBV7-9; weak D call: TRBD2 (6 bases). This TCR came from a man aged 30 to 39 in good health. The sequencing sample was made of naive CD8+ T cells sorted from blood. This CDR3 reads CASSSDRDSNLYEQYF. Written as DNA, the CDR3 is TGTGCCAGCAGCTCTGACCGGGACTCCAATCTCTACGAGCAGTACTTC.